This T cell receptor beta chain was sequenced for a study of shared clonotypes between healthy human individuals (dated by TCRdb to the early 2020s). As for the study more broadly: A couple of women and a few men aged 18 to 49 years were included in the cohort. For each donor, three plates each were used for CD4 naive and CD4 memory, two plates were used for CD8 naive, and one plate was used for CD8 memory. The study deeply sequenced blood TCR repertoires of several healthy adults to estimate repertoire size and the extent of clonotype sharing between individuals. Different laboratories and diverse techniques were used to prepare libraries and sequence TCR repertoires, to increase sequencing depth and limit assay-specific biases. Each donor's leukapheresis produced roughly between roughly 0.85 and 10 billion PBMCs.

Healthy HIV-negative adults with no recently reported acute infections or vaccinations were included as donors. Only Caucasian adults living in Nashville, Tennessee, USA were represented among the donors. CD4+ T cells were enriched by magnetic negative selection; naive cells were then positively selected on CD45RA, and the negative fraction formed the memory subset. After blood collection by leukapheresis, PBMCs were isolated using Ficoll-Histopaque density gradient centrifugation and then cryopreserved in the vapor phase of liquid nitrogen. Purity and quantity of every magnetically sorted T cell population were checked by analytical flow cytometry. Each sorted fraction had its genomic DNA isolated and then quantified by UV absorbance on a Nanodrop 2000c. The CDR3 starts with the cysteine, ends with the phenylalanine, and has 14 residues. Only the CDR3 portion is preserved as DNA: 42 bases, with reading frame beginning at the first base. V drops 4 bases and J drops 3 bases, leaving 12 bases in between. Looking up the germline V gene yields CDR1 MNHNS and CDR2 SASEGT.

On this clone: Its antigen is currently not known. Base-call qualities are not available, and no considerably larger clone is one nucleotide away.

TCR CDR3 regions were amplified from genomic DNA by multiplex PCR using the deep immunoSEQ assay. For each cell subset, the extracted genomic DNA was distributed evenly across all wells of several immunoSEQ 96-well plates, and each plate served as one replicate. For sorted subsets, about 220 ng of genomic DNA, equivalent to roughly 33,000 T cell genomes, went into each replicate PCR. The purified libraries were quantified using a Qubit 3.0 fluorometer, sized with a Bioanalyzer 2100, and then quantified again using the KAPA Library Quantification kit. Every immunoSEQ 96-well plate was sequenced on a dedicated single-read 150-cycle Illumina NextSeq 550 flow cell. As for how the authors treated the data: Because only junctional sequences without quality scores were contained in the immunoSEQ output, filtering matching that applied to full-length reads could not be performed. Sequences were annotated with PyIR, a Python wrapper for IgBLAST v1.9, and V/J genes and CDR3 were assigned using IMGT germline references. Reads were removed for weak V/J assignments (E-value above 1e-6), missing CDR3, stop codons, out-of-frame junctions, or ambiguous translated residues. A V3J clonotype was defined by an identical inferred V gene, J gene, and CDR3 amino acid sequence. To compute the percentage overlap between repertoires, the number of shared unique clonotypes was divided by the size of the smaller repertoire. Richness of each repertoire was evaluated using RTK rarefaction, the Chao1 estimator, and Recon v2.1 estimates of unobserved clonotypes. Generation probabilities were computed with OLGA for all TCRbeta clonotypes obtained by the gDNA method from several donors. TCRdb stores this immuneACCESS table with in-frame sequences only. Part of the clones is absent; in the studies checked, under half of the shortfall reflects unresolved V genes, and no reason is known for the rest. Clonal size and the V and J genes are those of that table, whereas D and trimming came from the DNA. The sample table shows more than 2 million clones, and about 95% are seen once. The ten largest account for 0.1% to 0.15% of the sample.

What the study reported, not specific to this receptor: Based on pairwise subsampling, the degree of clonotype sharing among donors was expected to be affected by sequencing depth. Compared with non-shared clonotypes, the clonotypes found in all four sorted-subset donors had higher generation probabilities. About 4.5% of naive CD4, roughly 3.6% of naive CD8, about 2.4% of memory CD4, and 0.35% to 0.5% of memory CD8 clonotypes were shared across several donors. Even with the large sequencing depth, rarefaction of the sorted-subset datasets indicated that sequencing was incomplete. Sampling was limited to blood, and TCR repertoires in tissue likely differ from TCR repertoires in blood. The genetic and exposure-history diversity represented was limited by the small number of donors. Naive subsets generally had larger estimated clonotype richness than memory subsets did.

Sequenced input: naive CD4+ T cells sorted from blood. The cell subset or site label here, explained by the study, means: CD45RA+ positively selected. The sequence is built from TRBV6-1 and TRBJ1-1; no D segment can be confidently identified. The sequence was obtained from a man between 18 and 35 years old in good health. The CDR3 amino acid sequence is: CASSGRLLDTEAFF. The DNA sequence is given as TGTGCCAGCAGTGGGCGCTTGCTAGACACTGAAGCTTTCTTT.